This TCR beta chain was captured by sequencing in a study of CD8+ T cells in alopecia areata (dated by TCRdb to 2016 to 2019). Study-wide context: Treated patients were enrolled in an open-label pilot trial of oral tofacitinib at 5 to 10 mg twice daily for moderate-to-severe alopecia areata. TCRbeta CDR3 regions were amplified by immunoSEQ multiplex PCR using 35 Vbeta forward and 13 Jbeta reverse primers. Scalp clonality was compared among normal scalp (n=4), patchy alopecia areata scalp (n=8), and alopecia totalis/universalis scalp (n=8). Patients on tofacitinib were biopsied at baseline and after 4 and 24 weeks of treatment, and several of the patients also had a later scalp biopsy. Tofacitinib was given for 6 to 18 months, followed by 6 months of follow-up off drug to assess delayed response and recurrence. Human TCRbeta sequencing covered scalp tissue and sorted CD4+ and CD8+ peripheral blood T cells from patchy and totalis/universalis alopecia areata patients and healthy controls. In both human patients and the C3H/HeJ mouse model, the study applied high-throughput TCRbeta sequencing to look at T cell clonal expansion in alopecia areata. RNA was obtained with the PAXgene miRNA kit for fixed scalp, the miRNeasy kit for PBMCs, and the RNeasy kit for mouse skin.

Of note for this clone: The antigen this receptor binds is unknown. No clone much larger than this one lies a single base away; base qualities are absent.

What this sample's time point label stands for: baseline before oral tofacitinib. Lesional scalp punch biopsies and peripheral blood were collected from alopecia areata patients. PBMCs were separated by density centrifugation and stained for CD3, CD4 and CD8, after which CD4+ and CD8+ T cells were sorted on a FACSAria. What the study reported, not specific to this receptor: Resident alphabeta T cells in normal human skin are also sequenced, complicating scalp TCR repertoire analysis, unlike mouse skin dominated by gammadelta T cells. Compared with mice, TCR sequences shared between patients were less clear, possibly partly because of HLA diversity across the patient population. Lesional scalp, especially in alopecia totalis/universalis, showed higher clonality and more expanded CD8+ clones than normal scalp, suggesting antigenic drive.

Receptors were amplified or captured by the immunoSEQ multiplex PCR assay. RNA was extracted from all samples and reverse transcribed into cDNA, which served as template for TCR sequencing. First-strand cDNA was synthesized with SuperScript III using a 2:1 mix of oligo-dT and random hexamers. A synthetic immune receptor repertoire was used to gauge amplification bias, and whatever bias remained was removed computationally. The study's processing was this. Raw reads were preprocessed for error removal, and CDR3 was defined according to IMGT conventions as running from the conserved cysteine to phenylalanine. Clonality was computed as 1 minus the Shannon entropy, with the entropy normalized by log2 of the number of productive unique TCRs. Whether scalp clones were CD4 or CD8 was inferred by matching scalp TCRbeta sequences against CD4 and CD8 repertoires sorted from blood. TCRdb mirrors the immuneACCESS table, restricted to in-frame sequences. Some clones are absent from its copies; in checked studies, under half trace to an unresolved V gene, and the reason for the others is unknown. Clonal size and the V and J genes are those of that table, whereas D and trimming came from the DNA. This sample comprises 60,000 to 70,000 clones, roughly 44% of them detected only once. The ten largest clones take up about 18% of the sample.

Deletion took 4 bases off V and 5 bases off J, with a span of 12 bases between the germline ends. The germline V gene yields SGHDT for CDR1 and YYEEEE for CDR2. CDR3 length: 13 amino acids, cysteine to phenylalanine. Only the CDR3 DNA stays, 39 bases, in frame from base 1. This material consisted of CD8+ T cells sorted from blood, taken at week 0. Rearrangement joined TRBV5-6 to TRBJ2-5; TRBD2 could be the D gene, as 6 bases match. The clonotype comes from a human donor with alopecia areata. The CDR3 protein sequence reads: CASSAGTGETQYF. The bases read TGTGCCAGCAGCGCGGGAACCGGGGAGACCCAGTACTTC.